This passage covers 9 T cell receptor beta chains from one sample sequenced in a study of blood T cell repertoires in COVID-19. TCRdb's copy holds only in-frame clones and misses some; the assay was immunoSEQ multiplex PCR. This sample has under 200,000 clones, with approximately 80% found just once. Input material: PBMCs or T cells enriched from blood (not recorded which). The receptors derive from a man aged 45-65 years who had recovered from COVID-19.

This clone occurred a few times. In DNA form, the CDR3 reads TGTGCCAGCTCACCTGGGCAGGCGAAATATAATTCACCCCTCCACTTT. It specifies CASSPGQAKYNSPLHF. The V and J genes are TRBV18 and TRBJ1-6; no clear D. V lost 3 bases, J lost 4 bases, and 13 bases lay in between. CDR3 length: 16 amino acids. From germline, CDR1 is KGHSH and CDR2 LQKENI.

This chain connects TRBV3-1 (or the pseudogene TRBV3-2) to TRBJ2-1; D unclear. This CDR3 comprises 13 residues. Deletions cut 1 base from V and 9 bases from J, with 10 bases between. The germline CDR1 and CDR2 sequences are LGHDT and YNNKEL (reference sequence). The CDR3 DNA follows: TGTGCCAGCAGCCAAGTTGGAGCTGGTGAGCAGTTCTTC. This sequence encodes CASSQVGAGEQFF.

The gene calls are TRBV3-1 (or the pseudogene TRBV3-2) and TRBJ1-3; D perhaps matches TRBD1 (6 bases). There are 15 residues in the CDR3. V was trimmed by 2 bases and J by 3 bases, leaving 11 bases between them. Germline V gene sequence: CDR1 LGHDT, CDR2 YNNKEL (reference sequence). In nucleotides, the CDR3 is TGTGCCAGCAGCCAACAGGGGCTCGGTGGAAACACCATATATTTT. As protein: CASSQQGLGGNTIYF.

This sequence joins TRBV28 and TRBJ2-3; no clear D. The CDR3 runs to 12 residues. The V and J ends lost 7 bases and 4 bases respectively, with 9 bases between them. The germline V gene encodes CDR1 MDHEN and CDR2 SYDVKM. Written as DNA, the CDR3 is TGTGCCAGCACAGTTTCTCCAGATACGCAGTATTTT. Residues: CASTVSPDTQYF.

V gene TRBV11-3 combines with J gene TRBJ2-1, with 8 bases fitting TRBD2. V trimming: 2 bases; J trimming: 4 bases; junction bases outside the gene matches: 4. The CDR3 contains 15 residues. CDR1 is SGHNT and CDR2 is YENEEA in the germline V gene. The CDR3 DNA sequence: TGTGCCAGCAGCTTAAATAGCGGGGTGTACAATGAGCAGTTCTTC. This encodes CASSLNSGVYNEQFF.

The V and J genes are TRBV12-3 or TRBV12-4 and TRBJ1-2, with D maybe TRBD1 (5 bases). This CDR3 region has 13 residues. Trimming stripped 7 bases from V and 4 bases from J, with 13 bases between. CDR3 sequence reads: CASTLRGSYGYTF. The CDR3 region has the DNA TGTGCCAGCACCCTAAGGGGCAGCTATGGCTACACCTTC.

The V call is TRBV28, the J call TRBJ1-2; 7 bases agree with TRBD1. V gave up 3 bases and J gave up 5 bases; unmatched junction bases: 6. This CDR3 spans 14 amino acids. CDR1 MDHEN and CDR2 SYDVKM come from the germline V gene. The CDR3 sequence: CASSLIGGDYGYTF. CDR3 nucleotides: TGTGCCAGCAGTTTGATAGGGGGCGATTATGGCTACACCTTC.

The chain is built from TRBV19 and TRBJ1-5; 7 nucleotides align to TRBD1. This CDR3 spans 16 amino acids. V trimming: 6 bases; J trimming: 0 bases; junction bases outside the gene matches: 8. Germline lookup yields CDR1 LNHDA and CDR2 SQIVND (reference sequence). Here the CDR3 DNA reads TGTGCCAGTAGCCTGGACAGGCTCTATAGCAATCAGCCCCAGCATTTT. Protein sequence: CASSLDRLYSNQPQHF.

The rearrangement joins TRBV6-5 to TRBJ1-1, with D possibly TRBD1 on 6 matching bases. CDR1 is MNHEY and CDR2 is SVGAGI in the germline V gene. V gave up 2 bases and J gave up 4 bases, with 11 bases separating them. The CDR3 is 14 residues long. The CDR3 protein is CASSYTGKGTEAFF. The CDR3 region has the DNA TGTGCCAGCAGTTACACAGGGAAGGGCACTGAAGCTTTCTTT.